The present entry profiles one T cell receptor (beta chain) with its context. Its antigen is not known. The CDR3 length is 14 residues. V lost 0 bases to trimming and J lost 4 bases, with 8 bases between them. Germline loops: CDR1 LGHDT, CDR2 YNNKEL (reference sequence). These data originate in a study of human T cells and chemical hapten exposure. Study-wide background: Variation in per-sample TCR yields came mainly from small pooled library volume differences.

Time point indicated: pre-sensitization, week 0. Treatment reported: therapeutic diphenylcyclopropenone sensitization with weekly scalp DPC. Unfractionated whole blood was the source of the extracted total RNA. It was the library that attached unique molecular identifiers to individual cDNA molecules. Via MiXCR, TCRdb re-called the RACE reads, giving one row per CDR3 protein. The table includes more than 300,000 distinct CDR3 sequences, about 5% detected once. Study outcomes and limitations: There was a positive correlation between PT1 expanded TCR counts and patch test score.

The TCR comes from a woman between 18 and 29 years old with alopecia areata. Some clones in this sample may be carry-over from other donors' samples. The input for sequencing was whole blood, taken in connection with sensitization to the hapten diphenylcyclopropenone (DPC). The V gene is TRBV3-1, the J gene TRBJ2-3, with D unresolved. For the CDR3, the DNA is TGTGCCAGCAGCCAAGATCACGGTCCAGATACGCAGTATTTT. It encodes CASSQDHGPDTQYF.